This T cell receptor (beta chain) was identified in a study of blood T cells in healthy people across ages. Through a sample-barcoded 5' primer and a J-beta primer mix, a second PCR was run for about 6 to 11 cycles. TCRdb ran MiXCR on the 5' RACE reads and lists one entry per CDR3 protein. The data show 800,000 to 950,000 distinct CDR3 sequences, with about 29% seen just once and roughly 10% held by the top ten. The CDR3 sequence is 15 residues long. V lost 6 bases and J lost 13, with 25 bases in between. This sample also belongs to another study, concerning T cells of mothers and their children.

Material: blood. The TCR comes from a woman aged 40-49 years in good health. The rearrangement uses TRBV12-3 or TRBV12-4 and TRBJ2-1, with D possibly being TRBD1 (5 bases). CDR3 bases: TGTGCCAGCAGGTCATCAGGGTTTGACGGCGAGACCCAGTTCTTC. Translated: CASRSSGFDGETQFF.